Described below is a single TCR beta chain sequence and its context. The protocol was immunoSEQ multiplex PCR, while the TCRdb copy is restricted to in-frame clones and leaves out a portion. The sample carries 250,000 to 350,000 clones, about 90% recorded once. There are 17 residues in the CDR3. Trimming left V 8 bases short and J 1 base short, with 21 bases between. This sample was included in a study of blood T cell repertoires in COVID-19. What was sequenced was PBMCs or T cells enriched from blood (not recorded which). The sequence came from a woman aged 18-29 years with acute COVID-19. The chain is built from TRBV23-1 and TRBJ1-5; D gene unclear. TRBV23-1 counts as an open reading frame of uncertain function. The CDR3 bases are TGCGCCAGCCTCCTACCCCCTATCAGGAGGAGCAATCAGCCCCAGCATTTT. It translates to CASLLPPIRRSNQPQHF.